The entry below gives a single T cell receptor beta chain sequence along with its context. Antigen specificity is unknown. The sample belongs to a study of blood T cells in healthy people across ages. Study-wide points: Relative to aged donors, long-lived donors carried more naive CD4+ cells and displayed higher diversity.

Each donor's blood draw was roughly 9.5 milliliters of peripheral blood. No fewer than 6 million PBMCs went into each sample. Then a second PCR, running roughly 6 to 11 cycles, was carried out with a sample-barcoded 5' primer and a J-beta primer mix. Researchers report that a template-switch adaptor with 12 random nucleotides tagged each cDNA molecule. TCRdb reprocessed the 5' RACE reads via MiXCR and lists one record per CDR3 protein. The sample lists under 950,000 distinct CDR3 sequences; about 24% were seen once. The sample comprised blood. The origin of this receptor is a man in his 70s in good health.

CDR3 coding DNA: TGCAGCGTCCGTGGGACAGTCCCTGACGAGACCCAGTACTTC. It codes for CSVRGTVPDETQYF. The chain couples TRBV29-1 to TRBJ2-5; 7 bases are shared with TRBD1. The germline gives CDR1 SQVTM, CDR2 ANQGSEA. Trimming removed 6 bases from V and 5 bases from J; junction bases left unmatched: 12. CDR3 length: 14 residues.